This TCR beta chain was identified during a study of blood T cell repertoires in COVID-19. In the study overall: Sites in the United States, Italy and Spain provided acute and convalescent COVID-19 samples. T cells, B-cell-depleted T cells, or PBMCs supplied cDNA or gDNA.

This clone was seen only once. In the authors' methods: Amplified reference gene primers provided the basis for estimating nucleated cell counts. The assay was immunoSEQ multiplex PCR, and TCRdb's table has in-frame clones only and misses some. V, J and clone size derive from that table, while D and trimming were established from the DNA sequence. The data hold some 43,000 clones, with around 85% observed a single time. The CDR3 sequence is 17 residues long. V gave up 0 bases and J gave up 6 bases; unmatched junction bases: 9. Germline assignment: CDR1 SGDLS and CDR2 YYNGEE. V and J are TRBV9 and TRBJ1-6; 7 bases are shared with TRBD1. The receptor comes from a man aged 45-60 years with active COVID-19. The sequenced sample was peripheral blood. CDR3 bases: TGTGCCAGCAGCGTAGCTTCGGGGACAGTCGTTAATTCACCCCTCCACTTT. This codes for CASSVASGTVVNSPLHF.